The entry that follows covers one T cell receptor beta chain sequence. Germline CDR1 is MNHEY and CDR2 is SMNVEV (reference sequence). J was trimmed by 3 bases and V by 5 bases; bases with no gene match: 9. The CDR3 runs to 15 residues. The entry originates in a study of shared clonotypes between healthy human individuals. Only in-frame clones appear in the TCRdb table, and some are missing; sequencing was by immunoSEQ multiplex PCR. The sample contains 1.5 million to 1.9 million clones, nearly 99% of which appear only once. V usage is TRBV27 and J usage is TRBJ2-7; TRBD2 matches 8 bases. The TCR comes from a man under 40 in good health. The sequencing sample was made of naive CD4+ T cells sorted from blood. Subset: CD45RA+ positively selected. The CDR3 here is CASSPTGLEIYEQYF. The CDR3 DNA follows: TGTGCCAGCAGTCCCACGGGACTAGAGATCTACGAGCAGTACTTC.